These 3 T cell receptor delta chains originate from one sample sequenced in a study of γδ T cells in repeated Plasmodium falciparum infection. TCRdb called clones from the multiplex PCR reads again using CATT. The sample comprises approximately 90,000 delta-chain clones, approximately 1% of which are singletons, and nearly 10% rests with the top ten. Vgamma9/Vdelta2+ and Vdelta2-negative gammadelta T cells were flow-sorted from PBMC for bulk sequencing. Material: gamma-delta T cells from blood. The origin of the receptors is a pool of human donors (malaria-infected and uninfected, not separated).

This clone was recorded many times. This DNA's translation differs at residue 14 from TCRdb's protein, which comes from a much larger clone; a read error is likely, and the protein shown is translated from the DNA. This rearrangement joins TRDV3 to TRDJ1, with 8 bases lining up with TRDD2. V shed 1 base and J 2 bases; nucleotides not matched to a gene: 24. This CDR3 is 20 amino acids long. From germline, CDR1 is TVYSNPD and CDR2 GDNSRS (reference sequence). In nucleotides, the CDR3 is TGTGCCTTTACTGGCCTTCCTATTATCGTTAGCCCAAGAGCGACCGATAAACTCATCTTT. Its translation is CAFTGLPIIVSPRATDKLIF.

This clone was counted between two and nine times. A far larger clone is just one base off, so this is likely a read error. The chain employs TRDV1 and TRDJ1; 9 bases fit TRDD3. As TCRdb names no J gene, one was assigned here on the basis of a DNA match to germline. CDR3 size: 20 residues. Germline V gene lookup returns CDR1 TSWWSYY and CDR2 QGS. For the CDR3, the DNA is TGCGCTCTTGGGGAACCTTACTACGTAGTGGGGGATAACGACACCGATAAACTCATCTTT. It codes for CALGEPYYVVGDNDTDKLIF.

About this clone itself: TCRdb's protein for this DNA is that of a much larger clone and differs from the translation at residue 22, likely a read error; the protein shown is the DNA translation. TRDV1 is the V gene, and the J gene was not called; TRDD3, the D gene given by the table, was not confirmed from the DNA. The CDR3 contains 23 residues. Germline V gene sequence: CDR1 TSWWSYY, CDR2 QGS. The CDR3 here is CALGEFFPFSYVGGYVATDKLTF. The DNA of the CDR3 is TGTGCTCTTGGGGAATTTTTTCCGTTTTCCTACGTGGGGGGATACGTAGCCACCGATAAACTCACCTTT.